The 12 T cell receptor beta chains listed next were all sequenced from one sample in a study of blood T cell repertoires in COVID-19. The protocol was immunoSEQ multiplex PCR, while the TCRdb copy is restricted to in-frame clones and leaves out a portion. The sample records more than 200,000 clones, approximately 85% being singletons. Material for sequencing was peripheral blood. The source is a human donor in a cohort sampled during active COVID-19.

CDR3 DNA sequence: TGTGCCAGTAGTATGAGGGGGATGGGCACTGAAGCTTTCTTT. This sequence encodes CASSMRGMGTEAFF. V and J are TRBV19 and TRBJ1-1; TRBD1 might be the D (6 bases). Germline CDR1 and CDR2: LNHDA and SQIVND (reference sequence). The CDR3 runs to 14 residues. Trimming cost V 3 bases and J 4 bases, with 12 bases left between them.

This sequence joins TRBV4-2 and TRBJ1-2; 12 nucleotides line up with TRBD1. Losses at the gene ends were 3 bases for V and 14 bases for J; bases not matched to a gene: 13. This CDR3 has 15 residues. Germline V gene lookup returns CDR1 LGHNA and CDR2 YNFKEQ. The CDR3: CASSHSTAGQGAETF. Written as DNA, the CDR3 is TGTGCCAGCAGCCACTCAACGGCGGGACAGGGGGCTGAAACCTTC.

V usage is TRBV10-3 and J usage is TRBJ2-3, with TRBD2 identical over 7 bases. The CDR3 length is 15 residues. Germline V gene sequence: CDR1 ENHRY, CDR2 SYGVKD. V shed 8 bases, J shed 2 bases, and the junction held 10 bases outside the gene matches. The CDR3 is CAIGIISGVTDTQYF. As DNA, the CDR3 is TGTGCCATCGGTATAATCAGCGGGGTCACAGATACGCAGTATTTT.

The chain is built from TRBV4-1 and TRBJ2-2; 11 bases match TRBD2. The germline gives CDR1 MGHRA, CDR2 YSYEKL. The CDR3 is 16 amino acids. With V trimmed by 4 bases and J by 4 bases, 5 bases remained unmatched. The CDR3 coding sequence is TGCGCCAGCAGCCCAACTAGCGGGAGAGTCACCGGGGAGCTGTTTTTT. Protein: CASSPTSGRVTGELFF.

This chain connects TRBV24-1 to TRBJ2-1; 9 bases map to TRBD2. V was clipped by 6 bases and J by 2 bases; unmatched bases: 4. CDR1 KGHDR and CDR2 SFDVKD come from the germline V gene. The CDR3 loop spans 15 amino acids. The CDR3 protein is CATSLSGSTYNEQFF. The CDR3 DNA reads TGTGCCACCAGTCTTAGCGGGAGTACCTACAATGAGCAGTTCTTC.

This clone was found once. The chain employs TRBV15 and TRBJ1-5; maybe TRBD1 (6 bases). Germline loops: CDR1 LNHNV, CDR2 YYDKDF (reference sequence). Trimming cost V 0 bases and J 2 bases, with 14 bases left between them. The CDR3 loop spans 17 amino acids. In DNA, the CDR3 is TGTGCCACCAGCAGAGATCGCGGGGGCAGTCGCAATCAGCCCCAGCATTTT. It codes for CATSRDRGGSRNQPQHF.

The V and J genes are TRBV7-9 and TRBJ1-2; 9 nucleotides agree with TRBD1. Germline V gives CDR1 SEHNR, CDR2 FQNEAQ (reference sequence). The CDR3 is 14 residues long. Unmatched junction bases numbered 7, after V lost 4 bases and J lost 7 bases. CDR3 bases: TGTGCCAGCAGCTACGTACAGGGGGCAGGTGGCTACACCTTC. Translation gives CASSYVQGAGGYTF.

The rearrangement joins TRBV11-3 to TRBJ2-1; 10 bases align to TRBD1. V shed 6 bases and J 2 bases; nucleotides not matched to a gene: 7. The CDR3 has 16 amino acids. Germline V gives CDR1 SGHNT, CDR2 YENEEA. As DNA, the CDR3 is TGTGCCAGCAGTTCTGCCGGGACAGGGGCCTACAATGAGCAGTTCTTC. It specifies CASSSAGTGAYNEQFF.

The chain carries TRBV30 and TRBJ1-2; D not certain. Trimming cost V 5 bases and J 3 bases, with 13 bases left between them. The CDR3 has 13 residues. The germline gives CDR1 GTSNPN, CDR2 SVGIG (reference sequence). CDR3 coding DNA: TGTGCCTGGGATGCCGACCGGGACTATGGCTACACCTTC. Its translation is CAWDADRDYGYTF. Filled out from reference TRBV30 and TRBJ1-2, the complete variable domain reads SQTIHQWPATLVQPVGSPLSLECTVEGTSNPNLYWYRQAAGRGLQLLFYSVGIGQISSEVPQNLSASRPQDRQFILSSKKLLLSDSGFYLCAWDADRDYGYTFGSGTRLTVV.

The rearrangement uses TRBV7-9 and TRBJ2-7; 7 positions agree with TRBD2. The junction had 4 bases not matched to a gene; V was cut back by 5 bases and J by 0 bases. This CDR3 region has 14 residues. CDR1 is SEHNR and CDR2 is FQNEAQ in the germline V gene (reference sequence). CDR3 bases: TGTGCCAGCAGCCCTGGGGGGGGCTCCTACGAGCAGTACTTC. Translating gives CASSPGGGSYEQYF. The full variable domain, rest sourced from reference TRBV7-9 and TRBJ2-7, is DTGVSQNPRHKITKRGQNVTFRCDPISEHNRLYWYRQTLGQGPEFLTYFQNEAQLEKSRLLSDRFSAERPKGSFSTLEIQRTEQGDSAMYLCASSPGGGSYEQYFGPGTRLTVT.

This sequence joins TRBV27 and TRBJ1-1; D remains ambiguous. CDR3 length equals 14 residues. Per germline, CDR1 MNHEY and CDR2 SMNVEV (reference sequence). The ends were cut back, 5 bases at V and 1 base at J, with 11 bases in the middle. This CDR3 is CASSLQHRNTEAFF. DNA of the CDR3: TGTGCCAGCAGTCTCCAACACAGGAACACTGAAGCTTTCTTT.

The rearrangement uses TRBV7-2 and TRBJ2-7; 9 bases line up with TRBD1. The CDR3 has 15 residues. Germline CDR1 SGHTA, CDR2 FQGNSA. V gave up 2 bases and J gave up 4 bases; unmatched junction bases: 6. This chain's CDR3 is CASSLRTGVQYEQYF. The CDR3 bases are TGTGCCAGCAGCTTAAGGACAGGGGTTCAGTACGAGCAGTACTTC.